The sequence of this T cell receptor (beta chain) was determined in a study of cytomegalovirus exposure and HLA in healthy donors. PCR primers comprised 60 Vbeta and 13 Jbeta primers. TCRdb's table, derived via immunoSEQ multiplex PCR, lists solely in-frame clones and lacks some. The table records approximately 150,000 clones, 80% to 90% of them present only once. Findings and caveats of the study: The study put 150 to 200 TCR beta chains on its list as cytomegalovirus-associated. Exclusion applied to some V segments, including TRBV6-2 and TRBV6-3, as they were indistinguishable.

In germline, CDR1 is SGHTA, CDR2 FQGNSA. The trim removed 5 bases at V and 6 bases at J, leaving 10 bases unmatched. The CDR3 runs to 15 residues. This clone was seen once. Its specificity is unknown. The receptor's source is a woman aged 18 to 35 in good health and CMV-seropositive. The chain joins TRBV7-2 to TRBJ2-7, with 10 bases lining up with TRBD2. Sequencing input: PBMCs. This CDR3 is CASSDSGGSWGEQYF. The CDR3, as DNA: TGTGCCAGCAGCGATAGCGGGGGGTCTTGGGGCGAGCAGTACTTC.